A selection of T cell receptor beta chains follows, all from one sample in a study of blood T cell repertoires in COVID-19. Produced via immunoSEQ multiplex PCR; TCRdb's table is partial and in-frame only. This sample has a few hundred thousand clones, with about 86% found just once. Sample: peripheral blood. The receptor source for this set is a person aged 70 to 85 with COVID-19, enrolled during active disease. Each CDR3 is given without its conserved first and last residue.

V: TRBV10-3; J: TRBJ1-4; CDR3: AISDSSGTGARILF
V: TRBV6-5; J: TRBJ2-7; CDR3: ASSPQGAGKVEQY
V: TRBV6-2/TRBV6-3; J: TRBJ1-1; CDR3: ASSLDRVAFTEAF
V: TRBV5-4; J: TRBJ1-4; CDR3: ASSSGGGQQYEKLF
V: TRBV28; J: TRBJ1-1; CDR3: ASRGGPSEAF
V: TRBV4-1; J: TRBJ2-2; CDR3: ASSQGATFLTGELF
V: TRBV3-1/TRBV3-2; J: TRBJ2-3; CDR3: ASSQSDTGTGGFFRSDTQY
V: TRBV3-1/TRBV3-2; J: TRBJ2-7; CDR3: ASSTQFRTAFYEQY
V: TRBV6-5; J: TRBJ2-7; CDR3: ASSYSTGYEQY
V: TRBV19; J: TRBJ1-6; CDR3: ASSILSGAGSPLH
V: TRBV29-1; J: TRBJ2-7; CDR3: SVRVRGTGGGQY
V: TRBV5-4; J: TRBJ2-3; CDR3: ASSPEPSTDTQY
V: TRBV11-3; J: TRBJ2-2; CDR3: ASSLGQVNTGELF
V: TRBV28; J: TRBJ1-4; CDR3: ASSRPPGWEDEKLF
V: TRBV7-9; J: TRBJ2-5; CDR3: ASSPTGVETQY
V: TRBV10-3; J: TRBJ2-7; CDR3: AISVVAARLTYEQY
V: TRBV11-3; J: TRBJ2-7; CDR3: ASRSSGLAGPYEQY
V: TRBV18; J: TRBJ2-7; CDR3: ASSPRRGQGDEQY
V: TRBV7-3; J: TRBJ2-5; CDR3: ASSPTSGSRETQY
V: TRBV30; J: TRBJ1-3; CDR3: AWSVQRVPGNTIY
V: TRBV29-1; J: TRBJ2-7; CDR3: SVEESRGLSEQY
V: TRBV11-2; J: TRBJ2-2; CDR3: ASSRTRTSRNTGELF
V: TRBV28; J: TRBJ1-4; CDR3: ASSPSGATNEKLF
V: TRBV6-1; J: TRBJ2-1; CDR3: ASSALSGGAGNEQF
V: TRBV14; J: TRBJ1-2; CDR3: ASSHLNDFGYT
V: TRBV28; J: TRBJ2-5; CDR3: ASSRGGTGQETQY
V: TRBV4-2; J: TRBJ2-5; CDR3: ASSQDSRVETQY
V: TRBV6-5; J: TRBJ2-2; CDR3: ASRGQSNTGELF
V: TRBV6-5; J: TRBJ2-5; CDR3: ASSYSVVETQY
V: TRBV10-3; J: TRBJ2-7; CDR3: ATRTSGNSYEQY
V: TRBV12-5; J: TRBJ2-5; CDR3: ASGSTTSPRDQETQY
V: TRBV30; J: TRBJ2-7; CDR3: AWSVKGGRYEQY
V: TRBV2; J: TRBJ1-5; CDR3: ASSEVTGKRLYQPQH
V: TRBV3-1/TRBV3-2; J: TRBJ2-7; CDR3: ASSNDRGPGEQY
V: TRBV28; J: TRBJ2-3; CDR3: ASSLDIGVVTDTQY
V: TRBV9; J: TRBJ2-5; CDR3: ASSVAGGLGETQY